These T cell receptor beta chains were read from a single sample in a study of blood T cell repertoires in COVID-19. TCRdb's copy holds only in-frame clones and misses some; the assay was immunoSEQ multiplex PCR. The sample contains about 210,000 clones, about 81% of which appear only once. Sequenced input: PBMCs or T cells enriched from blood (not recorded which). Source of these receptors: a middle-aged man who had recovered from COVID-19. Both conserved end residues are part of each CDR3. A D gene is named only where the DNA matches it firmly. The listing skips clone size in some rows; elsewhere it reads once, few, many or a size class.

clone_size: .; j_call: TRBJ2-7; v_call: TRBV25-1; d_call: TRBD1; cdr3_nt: TGTGCCAGCAGTGAGGGGACAGACGAGCAGTACTTC; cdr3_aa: CASSEGTDEQYF
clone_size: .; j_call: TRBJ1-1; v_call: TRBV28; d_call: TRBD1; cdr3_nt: TGTGCCAGCAGCACTACAGGGGGCAGGACTGAAGCTTTCTTT; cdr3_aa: CASSTTGGRTEAFF
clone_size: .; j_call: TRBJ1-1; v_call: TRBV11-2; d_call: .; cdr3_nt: TGTGCCAGCAGCTTTCAGGTTACCGTGAACACTGAAGCTTTCTTT; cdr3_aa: CASSFQVTVNTEAFF
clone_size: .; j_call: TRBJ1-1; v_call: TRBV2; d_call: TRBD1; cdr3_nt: TGTGCCAGCAGTATACAGGGGTCCAACACTGAAGCTTTCTTT; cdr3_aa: CASSIQGSNTEAFF
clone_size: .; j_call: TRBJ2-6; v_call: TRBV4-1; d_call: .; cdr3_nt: TGCGCCAGCAGCCATGGCCTCTCTGGGGCCAACGTCCTGACTTTC; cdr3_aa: CASSHGLSGANVLTF
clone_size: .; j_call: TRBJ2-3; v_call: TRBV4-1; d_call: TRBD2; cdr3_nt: TGCGCCAGCAGCCCCAGAACTAGCGGGAGGGCCGCGGATACGCAGTATTTT; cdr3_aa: CASSPRTSGRAADTQYF
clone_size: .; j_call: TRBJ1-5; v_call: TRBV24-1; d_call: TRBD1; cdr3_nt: TGTGCCACCAGTGCTGGGCAGGGGGCAAATCAGCCCCAGCATTTT; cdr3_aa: CATSAGQGANQPQHF
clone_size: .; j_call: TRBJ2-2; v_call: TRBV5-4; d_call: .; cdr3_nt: TGTGCCAGCAGCTTGGAGGCCCAGCGGGCCAACACCGGGGAGCTGTTTTTT; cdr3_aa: CASSLEAQRANTGELFF
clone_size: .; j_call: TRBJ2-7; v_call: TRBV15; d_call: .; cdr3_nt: TGTGCCACCAGCAGTTGGGAACCAACGGGATACGAGCAGTACTTC; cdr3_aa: CATSSWEPTGYEQYF
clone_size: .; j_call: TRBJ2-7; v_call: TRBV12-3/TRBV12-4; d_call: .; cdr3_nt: TGTGCCAGTCGGACAGGAGGACTATACGAGCAGTACTTC; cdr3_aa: CASRTGGLYEQYF
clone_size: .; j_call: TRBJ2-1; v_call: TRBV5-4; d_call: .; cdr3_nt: TGTGCCAGCAGCTCCCCGGGCGGGATAAATGAGCAGTTCTTC; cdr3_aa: CASSSPGGINEQFF
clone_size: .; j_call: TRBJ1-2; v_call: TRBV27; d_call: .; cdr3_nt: TGTGCCAGCAGTTTCGGCAGGGGCTATGGCTACACCTTC; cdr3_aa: CASSFGRGYGYTF
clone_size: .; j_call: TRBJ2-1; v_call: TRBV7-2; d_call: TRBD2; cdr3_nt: TGTGCCAGCAGCTCCCCGGGACTAGCGGGGATAAGCTCCTACAATGAGCAGTTCTTC; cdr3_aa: CASSSPGLAGISSYNEQFF
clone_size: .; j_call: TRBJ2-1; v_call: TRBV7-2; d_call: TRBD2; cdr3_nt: TGTGCCAGCAGCCCCGGGACTAGCGCGGGTGAGCAGTTCTTC; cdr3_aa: CASSPGTSAGEQFF
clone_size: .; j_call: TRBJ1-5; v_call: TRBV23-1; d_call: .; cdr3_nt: TGCGCCAGCAGTCAATCGAGGCAGGCGGGATATAGCAATCAGCCCCAGCATTTT; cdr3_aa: CASSQSRQAGYSNQPQHF
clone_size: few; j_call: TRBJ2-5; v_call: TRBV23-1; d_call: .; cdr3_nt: TGCGCCAGCAGTCAATTCGGACTCTGGGGAGAGACCCAGTACTTC; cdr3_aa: CASSQFGLWGETQYF
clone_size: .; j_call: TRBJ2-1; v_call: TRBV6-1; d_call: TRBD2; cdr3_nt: TGTGCCAGCAGTTCTAGCGGGAGGAACAATGAGCAGTTCTTC; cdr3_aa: CASSSSGRNNEQFF
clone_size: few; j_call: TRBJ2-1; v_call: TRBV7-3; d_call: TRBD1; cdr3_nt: TGTGCCAGCAGCCCCGAGGGACAGGGCCGCTTCTATGAGCAGTTCTTC; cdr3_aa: CASSPEGQGRFYEQFF